This TCR beta chain is from a study of post-analysis software for immune sequencing data. Across the whole study: Some patients lacked subtype; others had relapsing-remitting, secondary progressive or progressive-relapsing disease. Notes on the study in general: Patients had higher frequencies than controls of roughly five TRBV segments, including TRBV5-6, TRBV5-1 and TRBV20-1. Samples from a shared batch, those prepared together, strongly co-clustered by F measure.

TCR beta cDNA libraries had unique molecular identifiers. Hundreds of thousands of cDNA molecules came from around 1 to 10 million T cells. One entry per CDR3 protein, called by TCRdb with MiXCR from the PCR reads. Of more than 500,000 distinct CDR3 sequences listed, around a third were seen once; the top ten hold approximately 6%. In the case of this clonotype: Its antigen remains unidentified.

The CDR3 consists of 12 residues. CDR1 and CDR2 (germline): DFQATT, SNEGSKA (reference sequence). The sample consisted of blood. This receptor was taken from a girl aged 2-17 years with multiple sclerosis. The V and J genes are TRBV20-1 and TRBJ2-7, with a tentative D call TRBD1 (6 bases). The end of the DNA fits TRBJ2-5 better, so the J call may be wrong. The CDR3 is CSARQGLETQYF. CDR3 in DNA: TGCAGTGCTAGACAGGGGCTGGAGACCCAGTACTTC.